The 28 T cell receptor beta chains in this list originate from one sample, sequenced in a study of T cells in tumors after PD-1 blockade (dated by TCRdb to between 2018 and 2021). The library was generated by the immunoSEQ multiplex PCR assay. Imported from immuneACCESS, the table was reduced by TCRdb to in-frame sequences with V and J called. These copies leave out some clones; in studies compared against another copy, an unresolved V gene accounts for under half, and the cause of the remainder is not known. The sample table contains approximately 63,000 clones; only one count was recorded for approximately 79% of them. Around 4.7% of the sample is held by the ten biggest clonotypes. What the time point label conveys for this sample: after anti-PD-1 therapy. The sample in question was PBMCs, obtained after anti-PD-1 treatment. These receptors were collected from a human donor with basal cell carcinoma.

As regards this clone: Relative to the germline gene, one junction end is altered; a read error may explain this. Other nucleotide sequences from this sample produce the same CDR3. The V and J genes are TRBV2 and TRBJ1-2; D gene ambiguous. The length of the CDR3 is 11 residues. In germline, CDR1 is SNHLY, CDR2 FYNNEI. CDR3 DNA: TGTGCCAGTAGTGGTAACTATGGCTACACCTTC. Its translation is CASSGNYGYTF.

The chain uses TRBV18 and TRBJ2-7, with D unresolved. CDR1 is KGHSH, CDR2 LQKENI, per germline. Trimming stripped 5 bases from V and 4 bases from J, with 9 bases between. The CDR3 has 12 amino acids. The CDR3 coding sequence is TGTGCCAGCTCATTCCAGGAGTACGAGCAGTACTTC. Its protein is CASSFQEYEQYF.

The rearrangement uses TRBV25-1 and TRBJ2-3; D ambiguous. The ends were cut back, 2 bases at V and 5 bases at J, with 2 bases in the middle. The CDR3 contains 11 residues. From germline, CDR1 is MGHDK and CDR2 SYGVNS. Here the CDR3 DNA reads TGTGCCAGCAGTGAACGAGATACGCAGTATTTT. Its translation is CASSERDTQYF.

The DNA of the CDR3 is TGTGCCAGCAGTTTTCAGGGGACCTACGAGCAGTACTTC. Its translation is CASSFQGTYEQYF. The chain employs TRBV12-3 or TRBV12-4 and TRBJ2-7; possibly TRBD1 for D (6 bases). V was trimmed by 3 bases and J by 2 bases, leaving 8 bases between them. The CDR3 is 13 residues long.

The J gene is TRBJ1-1, the V gene TRBV19; the D is unclear. In germline, CDR1 is LNHDA, CDR2 SQIVND (reference sequence). The length of the CDR3 is 14 residues. The V and J ends lost 6 bases and 5 bases respectively, with 16 bases between them. CDR3 DNA sequence: TGTGCCAGTAGCGGTGAAGGACGGTATACTGAAGCTTTCTTT. This gives the protein CASSGEGRYTEAFF.

A note on this clone: Other DNA variants within this sample encode the same CDR3. The chain links TRBV5-6 to TRBJ1-5; D is undetermined. This CDR3 region has 13 residues. Trimming took 0 bases from V and 7 from J, leaving 8 bases between them. Germline assignment: CDR1 SGHDT and CDR2 YYEEEE. The CDR3 loop is CASSLGLSQPQHF. Here the CDR3 DNA reads TGTGCCAGCAGCTTGGGGTTGAGCCAGCCCCAGCATTTT.

The genes are TRBV27 and TRBJ1-1; no definite D call. Trimming removed 6 bases from V and 1 base from J, with 12 bases in between. There are 14 residues in the CDR3. Germline loops: CDR1 MNHEY, CDR2 SMNVEV (reference sequence). CDR3 amino acids: CASRLGPGNTEAFF. CDR3 nucleotide sequence: TGTGCCAGCAGATTAGGTCCAGGGAACACTGAAGCTTTCTTT.

The J gene is TRBJ1-6, the V gene TRBV30; D is uncertain. Per germline, CDR1 GTSNPN and CDR2 SVGIG (reference sequence). The V and J ends lost 4 bases and 7 bases respectively, with 11 bases between them. CDR3 length: 13 residues. The CDR3 DNA sequence: TGTGCCTGGATAGGGTTACCGAATTCACCCCTCCACTTT. The encoded protein is CAWIGLPNSPLHF.

The chain links TRBV5-8 to TRBJ2-7; TRBD1 might be the D (6 bases). The CDR3 runs 15 residues. Trimming removed 5 bases at V and 0 bases at J, with 15 bases between. Germline V lookup: CDR1 SGHTS, CDR2 YDEGEE. The chain's CDR3 is CASRPDSQSSYEQYF. The CDR3 DNA sequence: TGTGCCAGCAGACCGGACAGCCAGAGCTCCTACGAGCAGTACTTC. Full variable domain (remainder filled in from reference TRBV5-8 and TRBJ2-7): EAGVTQSPTHLIKTRGQQATLRCSPISGHTSVYWYQQALGLGLQFLLWYDEGEERNRGNFPPRFSGRQFPNYSSELNVNALELEDSALYLCASRPDSQSSYEQYFGPGTRLTVT.

The J gene is TRBJ2-7, the V gene TRBV7-2; 10 bases agree with TRBD1. The V segment lost 4 bases and the J segment 6 bases; nucleotides outside the gene matches: 6. The CDR3 is 14 residues long. Germline CDR1 is SGHTA and CDR2 is FQGNSA. The CDR3 nucleotides are TGTGCCAGCAGCTCAGACAGGGGGCTGATCGAGCAGTACTTC. This translates into CASSSDRGLIEQYF.

V gene TRBV7-9 combines with J gene TRBJ2-3; 7 bases match TRBD2. The CDR3 covers 13 residues. Germline V lookup: CDR1 SEHNR, CDR2 FQNEAQ (reference sequence). Trimming at V came to 3 bases and at J to 11 bases, leaving 8 bases not matched to a gene. The CDR3 DNA reads TGTGCCAGCAGCTTTTCCAGCGGGGTTGTGCAGTATTTT. This gives the protein CASSFSSGVVQYF.

This chain links TRBV5-1 with TRBJ1-1; D gene ambiguous. The CDR3 contains 13 residues. V was trimmed by 0 bases and J by 6 bases, leaving 9 bases between them. CDR1 is SGHRS, CDR2 YFSETQ, per germline. CDR3: CASSLGNRAEAFF. Written as DNA, the CDR3 is TGCGCCAGCAGCTTGGGTAATAGGGCTGAAGCTTTCTTT.

The chain joins TRBV27 to TRBJ2-2; 8 bases agree with TRBD2. CDR1 MNHEY and CDR2 SMNVEV come from the germline V gene (reference sequence). This CDR3 has 18 amino acids. V lost 6 bases and J lost 5; bases outside the gene matches: 17. This CDR3 reads CASRGGAGALGGTGELFF. As DNA, the CDR3 is TGTGCCAGCAGAGGGGGAGCGGGGGCGCTCGGGGGGACCGGGGAGCTGTTTTTT.

This CDR3 reads CASSQQGPNTEAFF. The DNA for the CDR3 is TGCGCCAGCAGCCAACAGGGGCCGAACACTGAAGCTTTCTTT. This sequence joins TRBV4-1 and TRBJ1-1; D possibly corresponds to TRBD1 (6 bases). Germline loops: CDR1 MGHRA, CDR2 YSYEKL. Trimming stripped 2 bases from V and 1 base from J, with 8 bases between. The CDR3 loop spans 14 amino acids.

The V and J genes are TRBV5-3 and TRBJ2-5; 10 bases line up with TRBD1. TRBV5-3 is designated an ORF whose function remains uncertain. V shed 6 bases, J shed 5 bases, and the junction held 13 bases outside the gene matches. The CDR3 extends over 16 amino acids. CDR3 in amino acids: CARNPLPGQGTETQYF. The CDR3 region has the DNA TGTGCCAGAAACCCATTACCGGGACAGGGGACGGAGACCCAGTACTTC.

V usage is TRBV6-6 and J usage is TRBJ2-7; 11 bases match TRBD2. The germline V gene has CDR1 MNHNY and CDR2 SVGAGI (reference sequence). This CDR3 has 15 amino acids. J gave up 1 base and V 6 bases, and 5 bases lay outside the gene matches. The CDR3 DNA reads TGTGCCAGCAGCCCGTTAGCGGGGGGGTCCTACGAGCAGTACTTC. It is translated as CASSPLAGGSYEQYF.

The V and J genes are TRBV18 and TRBJ2-7, with 11 bases matching TRBD1. CDR1 KGHSH and CDR2 LQKENI come from the germline V gene. The CDR3 sequence is 17 residues long. The V gene end was trimmed by 6 bases and the J gene end by 0 bases; junction bases not matched to a gene: 10. CDR3 region: CASSLTTGTGGSYEQYF. CDR3 bases: TGTGCCAGCTCGCTTACCACCGGGACAGGGGGCTCCTACGAGCAGTACTTC.

V and J are TRBV30 and TRBJ2-3; no reliable D call. Per germline, CDR1 GTSNPN and CDR2 SVGIG (reference sequence). This CDR3 comprises 14 residues. Trimming cost V 4 bases and J 5 bases, with 16 bases left between them. DNA for the CDR3: TGTGCCTGGAAAAACAGTTGGGGAAGAGATACGCAGTATTTT. Its protein product is CAWKNSWGRDTQYF.

The rearrangement uses TRBV6-2 or TRBV6-3 and TRBJ1-5, with TRBD1 as a possible D gene (5 bases). This CDR3 contains 16 residues. Germline V gene sequence: CDR1 MNHEY, CDR2 SVGEGT. V lost 0 bases and J lost 3, with 12 bases in between. This CDR3 reads CASSYSGRGDNQPQHF. DNA of the CDR3: TGTGCCAGCAGTTACTCTGGGCGAGGGGACAATCAGCCCCAGCATTTT.

The chain uses TRBV27 and TRBJ1-1; D remains unclear. The CDR3 runs 13 residues. Deletions cut 5 bases from V and 4 bases from J, with 11 bases between. CDR1 is MNHEY and CDR2 is SMNVEV in the germline V gene (reference sequence). CDR3 residues: CASSPSVGTEAFF. The CDR3 DNA reads as TGTGCCAGCAGTCCTTCAGTTGGCACTGAAGCTTTCTTT.

This clone occurred once. The CDR3, as DNA: TGTGCCTGGAGTGGGGGGGACAACAATCAGCCCCAGCATTTT. Residues: CAWSGGDNNQPQHF. The J gene is TRBJ1-5, the V gene TRBV30; possibly TRBD1 for D (6 bases). The V gene lost 1 base and the J gene lost 3 bases, with 10 bases spanning the gap. The V gene's germline CDR1 is GTSNPN and CDR2 SVGIG (reference sequence). This CDR3 contains 14 residues.

Notes on this clone: Other nucleotide sequences from this sample produce the same CDR3. CDR3 in amino acids: CATSGPGGGETQYF. The CDR3 DNA reads as TGTGCCACCAGTGGGCCGGGGGGAGGGGAGACCCAGTACTTC. The chain is built from TRBV24-1 and TRBJ2-5, with 7 bases matching TRBD2. Losses at the gene ends were 5 bases for V and 5 bases for J; bases not matched to a gene: 7. CDR3 length equals 14 residues. The germline V gene encodes CDR1 KGHDR and CDR2 SFDVKD.

This chain connects TRBV7-9 to TRBJ2-7; 8 positions match TRBD1. Unmatched junction bases numbered 5, after V lost 5 bases and J lost 2 bases. The germline V gene encodes CDR1 SEHNR and CDR2 FQNEAQ (reference sequence). The CDR3 is 14 residues long. CDR3 coding DNA: TGTGCCAGCAGCCCCGAGGGACAGGCCTACGAGCAGTACTTC. It is translated as CASSPEGQAYEQYF.

V and J are TRBV28 and TRBJ1-2, with 9 bases lining up with TRBD1. With 2 bases clipped from V and 4 bases from J, the junction kept 8 bases outside the gene matches. The CDR3 sequence is 16 residues long. The germline V gene encodes CDR1 MDHEN and CDR2 SYDVKM. CDR3 sequence: CASSLHHRGQGYGYTF. For the CDR3, the DNA is TGTGCCAGCAGTTTACATCACAGGGGGCAGGGCTATGGCTACACCTTC.

This chain uses TRBV28 with TRBJ1-6; TRBD1 matches at 7 bases. This CDR3 spans 12 amino acids. After removal of 5 bases from V and 18 bases from J, the junction contained 10 bases not matched to a gene. The germline V gene encodes CDR1 MDHEN and CDR2 SYDVKM. This chain's CDR3 is CASSLTSGGTHF. The DNA of the CDR3 is TGTGCCAGCAGTCTCACGTCAGGGGGTACCCACTTT.

This sequence joins TRBV6-5 and TRBJ2-3; either TRBD1 or TRBD2 may fit D (5 bases each). With 2 bases removed from V and 2 bases from J, the gap between germline ends came to 11 bases. Per the germline V gene, CDR1 is MNHEY and CDR2 is SVGAGI. This CDR3 is built from 15 residues. In DNA, the CDR3 is TGTGCCAGCAGTTACCCGGGACGAGACACAGATACGCAGTATTTT. Translated: CASSYPGRDTDTQYF.

This clone was found a few times. V is TRBV18 and J is TRBJ2-2, with D uncertain. CDR1 KGHSH and CDR2 LQKENI come from the germline V gene. V lost 3 bases, J lost 6 bases, and 2 bases lay in between. This CDR3 has 11 residues. This CDR3 reads CASSPAGELFF. In DNA, the CDR3 is TGTGCCAGCTCACCGGCCGGGGAGCTGTTTTTT.

The V call is TRBV18, the J call TRBJ2-1, with 10 bases matching TRBD2. Germline trimming cut 6 bases from V and 10 bases from J; bases unmatched to any gene: 9. The CDR3 extends over 14 amino acids. From germline, CDR1 is KGHSH and CDR2 LQKENI. The CDR3 DNA reads as TGTGCCAGCTCCTTCAGCGGGGGGGCCAGAGAGCAGTTCTTC. This encodes CASSFSGGAREQFF.